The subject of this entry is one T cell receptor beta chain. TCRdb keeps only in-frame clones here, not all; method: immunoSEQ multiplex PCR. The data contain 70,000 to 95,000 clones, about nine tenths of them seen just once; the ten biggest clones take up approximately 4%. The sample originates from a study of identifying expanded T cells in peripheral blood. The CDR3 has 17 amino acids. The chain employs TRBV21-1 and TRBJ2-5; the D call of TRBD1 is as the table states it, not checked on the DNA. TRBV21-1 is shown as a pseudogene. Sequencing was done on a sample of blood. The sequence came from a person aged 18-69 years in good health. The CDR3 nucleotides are TGTGCCAGCAGCAGGTGCCCGAGGGACAGGGGGCCGGGGACCCAGTACTTC. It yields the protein CASSRCPRDRGPGTQYF.